The source of this T cell receptor (beta chain) is a study of CD8 T cells in ankylosing spondylitis (dated by TCRdb to the late 2010s). Broadly, across the study: To find TCR variants linked to disease, the study profiled T cell receptor beta repertoires in ankylosing spondylitis patients and healthy donors. The full study cohort was made up of 25 to 30 ankylosing spondylitis patients and 108 healthy donors. Samples of peripheral blood were taken, and for ankylosing spondylitis patients, synovial fluid was collected as well. Paper-wide results and their limitations: A TCR beta motif made up of several highly homologous amino acid variants appeared to be characteristic of blood from ankylosing spondylitis patients. According to the report, matched synovial fluid samples from ankylosing spondylitis patients were significantly enriched for the disease-linked clones. The disease-linked clones had a CD8+ phenotype and were found at relatively low frequencies in peripheral blood. Some of the motif variants had been reported before in the synovial fluid and blood of reactive arthritis patients, a finding that suggests common disease-initiation mechanisms.

For sequencing, an Illumina HiSeq 2500 was employed. TCR beta libraries were prepared by quantitative 5'-RACE with molecular barcodes. The original methods were these. A new computational method, built on a probabilistic model of VDJ rearrangement, was used to identify disease-linked TCR variants. The public reads were reanalyzed by TCRdb: fastp trimming at Q25, MiXCR alignment, in-frame beta chains only. Rows are unified per CDR3 protein, each entry keeping the most common DNA and genes. These V and J calls are TCRdb output, not the study's own analysis. This sample comprises about 210,000 distinct CDR3 sequences, roughly 8.2% of them detected only once. 4% to 5% of the sample goes to the ten largest clones. This clonotype has a count of ten or more. This receptor's antigen is unknown. No base-level quality is on record; no much larger clone is a single base apart. The receptor comes from a female donor with ankylosing spondylitis or in good health (not recorded which). The sequenced sample was blood, either unsorted or a sorted T cell fraction (not recorded which).

The base sequence is TGTGCCAGCAGCCCCCCGGTCGTAGGCTGGCGGGAGGGCCGCACCGGGGAGCTGTTTTTT. It specifies CASSPPVVGWREGRTGELFF. The rearrangement joined TRBV7-3 to TRBJ2-2, with 9 central nucleotides matching TRBD2. The CDR3 contains 20 residues, cysteine and phenylalanine counted. Only the CDR3 DNA is retained, 60 bases long and in frame from the first base. Reading the germline V gene gives CDR1 SGHTA and CDR2 FQGTGA. Trimming accounts for 5 bases at V and 4 bases at J, while the number of junction bases matched to no gene is 20.